These T cell receptor beta chains were read from a single sample in a study of blood T cells in healthy people across ages. TCRdb called the 5' RACE reads again in MiXCR, with one record for every CDR3 protein. The sample gives about 590,000 distinct CDR3 sequences, roughly 30% of which show up once; less than 20% is in the top ten. Source material: blood. The receptors originated from an elderly woman in good health. The CDR3 runs from the conserved cysteine through the conserved F or W. D genes are given only for firm matches. Expanded clones are given a class, and other clones once, few, many or no size at all.

D,V,size,J,CDR3,DNA
TRBD2,TRBV7-3,once,TRBJ2-5,CSSSLSGGPNNEQYF,TGTTCCAGCAGCTTAAGCGGGGGCCCAAACAATGAGCAGTACTTC
.,TRBV6-2/TRBV6-3,few,TRBJ1-1,CASSYKPGTEAFF,TGTGCCAGCAGTTACAAACCGGGAACTGAAGCTTTCTTT
.,TRBV28,few,TRBJ1-2,CASSLRQAGSYGYTF,TGTGCCAGCAGTTTAAGGCAGGCGGGGAGCTATGGCTACACCTTC
TRBD2,TRBV7-2,.,TRBJ2-7,CASSLSSGTSGAGNEQYF,TGTGCCAGCAGCTTGAGTAGTGGGACTAGCGGGGCGGGAAACGAGCAGTACTTC
TRBD1,TRBV12-3/TRBV12-4,few,TRBJ1-5,CASTPRQGLNQPQHF,TGTGCCAGCACTCCGAGACAGGGACTCAATCAGCCCCAGCATTTT
TRBD1,TRBV7-9,many,TRBJ2-1,CASSLVGQGEKQFF,TGTGCCAGCAGCTTAGTGGGACAGGGGGAAAAGCAGTTCTTC
.,TRBV6-1,few,TRBJ1-5,CASSDGLGQPQHF,TGTGCCAGCAGTGATGGCCTGGGGCAGCCCCAGCATTTT
.,TRBV7-2,few,TRBJ2-2,CASSYDSLTGELFF,TGTGCCAGCAGCTACGACAGCCTCACCGGGGAGCTGTTTTTT
.,TRBV28,few,TRBJ2-3,CASSLSAGADTQYF,TGTGCCAGCAGTTTATCGGCAGGGGCAGATACGCAGTATTTT
TRBD2,TRBV7-3,.,TRBJ2-3,CANSKPGGDTQYF,TGTGCCAACAGCAAACCCGGGGGGGATACGCAGTATTTT
.,TRBV6-2/TRBV6-3,many,TRBJ2-5,CASSYGGGRGETQYF,TGTGCCAGCAGTTACGGCGGCGGAAGGGGGGAGACCCAGTACTTC
.,TRBV7-3,.,TRBJ1-1,CASSLAGPAIYTEAFF,TGTGCCAGCAGCTTGGCGGGACCGGCCATCTACACTGAAGCTTTCTTT
.,TRBV7-2,.,TRBJ2-5,CVSSFRVRETQYF,TGTGTCAGCAGCTTCCGGGTACGGGAGACCCAGTACTTC
.,TRBV5-1,few,TRBJ2-7,CASSLIINRAHEQYF,TGCGCCAGCAGCTTAATAATTAACAGGGCCCACGAGCAGTACTTC
TRBD1,TRBV5-4,few,TRBJ2-3,CASSRLGQGWADTQYF,TGTGCCAGCAGCAGACTTGGACAGGGGTGGGCAGATACGCAGTATTTT
.,TRBV7-8,many,TRBJ1-6,CASSLAPMESPLHF,TGTGCCAGCAGCTTAGCGCCGATGGAGTCACCCCTCCACTTT
TRBD1,TRBV2,few,TRBJ1-5,CASSAPQGANQPQHF,TGTGCCAGCAGCGCCCCACAGGGGGCCAATCAGCCCCAGCATTTT
.,TRBV28,.,TRBJ2-7,CASTNTAGDGYEQYF,TGTGCCAGCACCAACACAGCAGGGGATGGATACGAGCAGTACTTC
.,TRBV6-6,many,TRBJ1-2,CATQKANYGYTF,TGTGCCACCCAAAAAGCCAACTATGGCTACACCTTC
TRBD1,TRBV5-1,many,TRBJ2-7,CASSPGGYDRVYEQYF,TGCGCCAGCAGTCCTGGAGGATACGACAGGGTCTACGAGCAGTACTTC
.,TRBV28,.,TRBJ1-2,CASSFWAGEKGYTF,TGTGCCAGCAGCTTTTGGGCGGGGGAAAAGGGCTACACCTTC
TRBD2,TRBV4-2,many,TRBJ2-3,CASSQDGLAWDTDTQYF,TGTGCCAGCAGCCAAGATGGACTAGCGTGGGACACAGATACGCAGTATTTT
TRBD1,TRBV6-6,many,TRBJ1-1,CASSWGTGGGTEAFF,TGTGCCAGCAGTTGGGGGACAGGGGGCGGCACTGAAGCTTTCTTT
TRBD2,TRBV4-2,once,TRBJ2-3,CASSQDRLAGPTDTQYF,TGTGCCAGCAGCCAAGATAGGCTAGCGGGGCCCACAGATACGCAGTATTTT
.,TRBV12-3/TRBV12-4,many,TRBJ2-7,CASSLQRAYEQYF,TGTGCCAGCAGTTTACAGAGAGCCTACGAGCAGTACTTC
.,TRBV13,few,TRBJ1-2,CASSLQAGDYGYTF,TGTGCCAGCAGCTTACAGGCAGGGGACTATGGCTACACCTTC
TRBD1,TRBV5-4,many,TRBJ2-7,CASSLQDRSYEQYF,TGTGCCAGCAGCTTACAGGACAGGTCCTACGAGCAGTACTTC
.,TRBV20-1,many,TRBJ2-7,CSARGVGSSSYEQYF,TGCAGTGCTAGGGGGGTTGGTAGTAGCTCCTACGAGCAGTACTTC
.,TRBV12-3/TRBV12-4,many,TRBJ2-3,CASSTGTPKGTQYF,TGTGCCAGCAGTACCGGGACCCCCAAGGGTACGCAGTATTTT
.,TRBV12-5,many,TRBJ2-1,CASGLVAAYNEQFF,TGTGCTAGTGGTTTGGTAGCGGCCTACAATGAGCAGTTCTTC
.,TRBV6-5,many,TRBJ1-1,CASTADTEAFF,TGTGCCAGCACGGCGGACACTGAAGCTTTCTTT
.,TRBV15,few,TRBJ1-1,CATSSKGGAEAFF,TGTGCCACCAGCAGTAAAGGAGGGGCGGAAGCTTTCTTT
TRBD2,TRBV6-1,many,TRBJ2-1,CASSERGVYNEQFF,TGTGCCAGCAGCGAGCGGGGGGTCTACAATGAGCAGTTCTTC